This passage covers 28 T cell receptor beta chains from one sample sequenced in a study of shared clonotypes between healthy human individuals. Repertoires were generated with immunoSEQ multiplex PCR, while TCRdb's copy carries only in-frame clones and drops some. Here the sample spans 760,000 or so clones, about 96% being singletons. The naive CD8 subset, CD45RO-negative cells positively selected for CCR7, excluded terminally differentiated effector memory CD45RA+ cells. The sample comprised naive CD8+ T cells sorted from blood. These receptors came from a man aged 30 to 39 in good health.

V usage is TRBV5-1 and J usage is TRBJ1-4; TRBD1 matches at 7 bases. This CDR3 region has 16 residues. J gave up 0 bases and V 5 bases, and 7 bases lay outside the gene matches. From germline, CDR1 is SGHRS and CDR2 YFSETQ. The CDR3 nucleotides are TGCGCCAGCAGACTGACAGGGCATGCAACTAATGAAAAACTGTTTTTT. It translates to CASRLTGHATNEKLFF. The complete variable domain, with remaining parts taken from reference TRBV5-1 and TRBJ1-4, reads KAGVTQTPRYLIKTRGQQVTLSCSPISGHRSVSWYQQTPGQGLQFLFEYFSETQRNKGNFPGRFSGRQFSNSRSEMNVSTLELGDSALYLCASRLTGHATNEKLFFGSGTQLSVL.

The chain carries TRBV28 and TRBJ1-1; no clear D gene. The CDR3 consists of 16 residues. The germline gives CDR1 MDHEN, CDR2 SYDVKM. The germline V and J ends were trimmed by 1 base and 3 bases, with 15 bases remaining between them. The CDR3 loop reads CASSLSPSRLDTEAFF. For the CDR3, the DNA is TGTGCCAGCAGTTTATCCCCCTCTCGACTTGACACTGAAGCTTTCTTT.

The chain combines TRBV6-1 with TRBJ2-1, with TRBD2 as a possible D gene (6 bases). Trimming shortened V by 4 bases and J by 1 base, and 20 bases separated the two germline ends. The CDR3 consists of 18 residues. Germline values: CDR1 MNHNS, CDR2 SASEGT. The CDR3 coding sequence is TGTGCCAGCAGTGGTGCCCCGCCGGGACTCGATTCCTACAATGAGCAGTTCTTC. Its protein product is CASSGAPPGLDSYNEQFF.

The V and J genes are TRBV11-2 and TRBJ2-7; 12 nucleotides agree with TRBD2. The CDR3 is 15 amino acids. CDR1 is SGHAT, CDR2 FQNNGV, per germline. J lost 5 bases, V lost 3 bases, and 5 bases had no gene match. The CDR3: CASSLGLAGIDEQYF. The CDR3 region has the DNA TGTGCCAGCAGCTTGGGACTAGCGGGTATAGACGAGCAGTACTTC.

The V and J genes are TRBV5-1 and TRBJ2-7; 10 bases line up with TRBD1. This CDR3 is 15 amino acids long. The germline gives CDR1 SGHRS, CDR2 YFSETQ. Unmatched junction bases numbered 6, after V lost 5 bases and J lost 1 base. CDR3 in amino acids: CASRVGTGASYEQYF. The CDR3, as DNA: TGCGCCAGCAGGGTTGGGACAGGGGCTTCCTACGAGCAGTACTTC. Variable domain in full (rest from reference TRBV5-1 and TRBJ2-7): KAGVTQTPRYLIKTRGQQVTLSCSPISGHRSVSWYQQTPGQGLQFLFEYFSETQRNKGNFPGRFSGRQFSNSRSEMNVSTLELGDSALYLCASRVGTGASYEQYFGPGTRLTVT.

For the CDR3, the DNA is TGTGCCTGGGGCCTTACAGGGGGCCGGATGGATACGCAGTATTTT. Its translation: CAWGLTGGRMDTQYF. V and J are TRBV30 and TRBJ2-3, with 9 bases that match TRBD1. CDR1 and CDR2 from the germline V gene are GTSNPN and SVGIG (reference sequence). V gave up 5 bases and J gave up 6 bases; unmatched junction bases: 12. There are 15 residues in the CDR3.

The chain couples TRBV13 to TRBJ2-7; TRBD1 might be the D (5 bases). The CDR3 sequence is 16 residues long. CDR1 is PRHDT, CDR2 FYEKMQ, per germline (reference sequence). Deletions cut 7 bases from V and 0 bases from J, with 19 bases between. The DNA for the CDR3 is TGTGCCAGCACTGACAGCACCCAAGGAAGCTCCTACGAGCAGTACTTC. It yields the protein CASTDSTQGSSYEQYF.

A word on this clone: The same CDR3 arises from other DNA sequences in this sample as well. The V call is TRBV7-9, the J call TRBJ1-2; weak D call: TRBD1 (6 bases). Germline CDR1 SEHNR, CDR2 FQNEAQ (reference sequence). This CDR3 spans 14 amino acids. V lost 0 bases, J lost 5 bases, and 10 bases lay in between. CDR3 sequence: CASSLAGGSYGYTF. The CDR3 coding sequence is TGTGCCAGCAGCTTAGCGGGGGGCAGTTATGGCTACACCTTC. Full variable domain (rest looked up from reference TRBV7-9 and TRBJ1-2): DTGVSQNPRHKITKRGQNVTFRCDPISEHNRLYWYRQTLGQGPEFLTYFQNEAQLEKSRLLSDRFSAERPKGSFSTLEIQRTEQGDSAMYLCASSLAGGSYGYTFGSGTRLTVV.

V and J are TRBV7-9 and TRBJ2-7; TRBD2 aligns across 7 bases. Losses at the gene ends were 3 bases for V and 2 bases for J; bases not matched to a gene: 7. Germline-derived CDR1 and CDR2 are SEHNR and FQNEAQ (reference sequence). This CDR3 region has 15 residues. The CDR3 spells CASSLARGRTYEQYF. As DNA, the CDR3 is TGTGCCAGCAGCTTGGCGCGGGGGAGGACCTACGAGCAGTACTTC.

The chain combines TRBV6-1 with TRBJ2-7, with TRBD2 matching 8 bases. Germline lookup yields CDR1 MNHNS and CDR2 SASEGT. V shed 0 bases, J shed 2 bases, and the junction held 3 bases outside the gene matches. This CDR3 is 15 amino acids long. DNA of the CDR3: TGTGCCAGCAGTGAAGCACTAGCGGAAACCTACGAGCAGTACTTC. This gives the protein CASSEALAETYEQYF.

For the CDR3, the DNA is TGTGCCAGCAGTTCGACAGAGAACACTGAAGCTTTCTTT. It specifies CASSSTENTEAFF. V usage is TRBV28 and J usage is TRBJ1-1, with D possibly TRBD1 on 5 matching bases. The CDR3 runs 13 residues. V was cut by 4 bases and J by 1 base, with 7 bases left in between. Germline lookup yields CDR1 MDHEN and CDR2 SYDVKM.

This chain uses TRBV7-9 with TRBJ2-3; 10 bases are a match to TRBD1. V was pared by 7 bases and J by 3 bases, with 19 bases of the junction left unmatched. The CDR3 spans 19 residues. CDR1 is SEHNR and CDR2 is FQNEAQ in the germline V gene (reference sequence). The CDR3 bases are TGTGCCAGCAATCCCTTGATCGGGGACAGGGGTGGAGATACAGATACGCAGTATTTT. It specifies CASNPLIGDRGGDTDTQYF.

This chain links TRBV29-1 with TRBJ2-7; 8 nucleotides agree with TRBD1. Germline V gives CDR1 SQVTM, CDR2 ANQGSEA. V shed 5 bases and J 4 bases; nucleotides not matched to a gene: 10. The CDR3 length is 14 residues. CDR3 loop: CSVTSTDRAYEQYF. The CDR3 region has the DNA TGCAGCGTTACCAGTACGGACAGGGCGTACGAGCAGTACTTC.

Comments on this clone: The same CDR3 also results from other DNA sequences found in this sample. The V call is TRBV5-4, the J call TRBJ2-3; D unresolved. Trimming removed 0 bases at V and 4 bases at J, with 3 bases between. The CDR3 length is 12 residues. Germline CDR1 SGHNT, CDR2 YYREEE (reference sequence). The CDR3 nucleotides are TGTGCCAGCAGCTTGGGAGCAGATACGCAGTATTTT. Amino acid sequence: CASSLGADTQYF.

V gene TRBV5-4 combines with J gene TRBJ1-2, with D possibly being TRBD1 (6 bases). Trimming cost V 4 bases and J 4 bases, with 17 bases left between them. This CDR3 has 15 residues. The germline V gene encodes CDR1 SGHNT and CDR2 YYREEE (reference sequence). The CDR3 DNA reads TGTGCCAGCAGCCCGTCAACAGGGAGCGGCTATGGCTACACCTTC. It is translated as CASSPSTGSGYGYTF.

The chain has TRBV7-2 and TRBJ1-5; D call uncertain. The germline V gene has CDR1 SGHTA and CDR2 FQGNSA. The CDR3 is 15 residues long. V lost 0 bases and J lost 1, with 7 bases in between. The CDR3 DNA reads TGTGCCAGCAGCTTAGCTCCGGGGAGCAATCAGCCCCAGCATTTT. Its translation is CASSLAPGSNQPQHF.

V is TRBV28 and J is TRBJ2-7, with TRBD2 matching over 7 bases. Trimming removed 6 bases from V and 4 bases from J; junction bases left unmatched: 15. CDR3 size: 16 residues. Germline lookup yields CDR1 MDHEN and CDR2 SYDVKM. The DNA of the CDR3 is TGTGCCAGCAGCCAAGGCTGGGGGGGGTCGGGTTACGAGCAGTACTTC. This encodes CASSQGWGGSGYEQYF.

This chain links TRBV5-1 with TRBJ2-5; maybe TRBD2 (7 bases). The CDR3 sequence is 15 residues long. Between the trimmed V and J ends, which lost 0 bases and 5 bases, there was a span of 14 bases. The germline V gene has CDR1 SGHRS and CDR2 YFSETQ. The CDR3 nucleotides are TGCGCCAGCAGCTTGGCGGGGGGCCTTGGGGAGACCCAGTACTTC. This codes for CASSLAGGLGETQYF.

V usage is TRBV7-9 and J usage is TRBJ2-5; D is unclear. With 1 base removed from V and 5 bases from J, the gap between germline ends came to 8 bases. The CDR3 has 13 amino acids. Germline CDR1 SEHNR, CDR2 FQNEAQ (reference sequence). The CDR3 is CASSLGAMETQYF. CDR3 nucleotides: TGTGCCAGCAGCTTAGGGGCAATGGAGACCCAGTACTTC. The variable domain in full, completed from reference TRBV7-9 and TRBJ2-5, reads DTGVSQNPRHKITKRGQNVTFRCDPISEHNRLYWYRQTLGQGPEFLTYFQNEAQLEKSRLLSDRFSAERPKGSFSTLEIQRTEQGDSAMYLCASSLGAMETQYFGPGTRLLVL.

The gene calls are TRBV27 and TRBJ1-1; D gene uncertain. In germline, CDR1 is MNHEY, CDR2 SMNVEV (reference sequence). V lost 3 bases and J 10 bases, leaving 9 bases between the germline ends. This CDR3 has 11 amino acids. The CDR3 coding sequence is TGTGCCAGCAGTTTCGGGCAGACAGCTTTCTTT. Residues: CASSFGQTAFF.

This chain uses TRBV7-2 with TRBJ2-1, with 7 bases lining up with TRBD2. The CDR3 runs to 14 residues. Losses at the gene ends were 8 bases for V and 0 bases for J; bases not matched to a gene: 4. Germline CDR1 SGHTA, CDR2 FQGNSA. CDR3 loop: CASSRGGSYNEQFF. CDR3 DNA sequence: TGTGCCAGCTCGCGCGGGGGCTCCTACAATGAGCAGTTCTTC.

This clone showed up just once. J is TRBJ2-1 and V is TRBV6-5, with 7 bases aligning to TRBD2. This CDR3 is 11 amino acids long. V trimming: 8 bases; J trimming: 9 bases; junction bases outside the gene matches: 4. The germline gives CDR1 MNHEY, CDR2 SVGAGI. DNA of the CDR3: TGTGCCAGCGGACTAGGGGCTGAGCAGTTCTTC. Translating it yields CASGLGAEQFF.

The chain couples TRBV27 to TRBJ2-7; 9 nucleotides agree with TRBD1. V shed 5 bases and J 11 bases; nucleotides not matched to a gene: 16. Germline CDR1 and CDR2: MNHEY and SMNVEV (reference sequence). There are 15 residues in the CDR3. CDR3 sequence: CASSLQVGTGLREYF. The CDR3 DNA follows: TGTGCCAGCAGTCTTCAAGTCGGGACAGGGTTAAGGGAGTACTTC.

The V call is TRBV4-1, the J call TRBJ2-3, with 9 positions matching TRBD2. The CDR3 runs 17 residues. Germline CDR1 reads MGHRA; CDR2 reads YSYEKL. J lost 3 bases, V lost 4 bases, and 11 bases had no gene match. The CDR3 here is CASSLLGGRAYTDTQYF. In DNA form, the CDR3 reads TGCGCCAGCAGCCTCTTGGGCGGGAGGGCCTATACAGATACGCAGTATTTT.

The chain joins TRBV18 to TRBJ2-7, with D uncertain. The germline CDR1 and CDR2 sequences are KGHSH and LQKENI. V lost 2 bases, J lost 0 bases, and 14 bases lay in between. CDR3 length equals 16 residues. The CDR3 protein is CASSPTNSVYSYEQYF. In DNA, the CDR3 is TGTGCCAGCTCACCAACGAATTCAGTTTACTCCTACGAGCAGTACTTC. The full variable domain, rest sourced from reference TRBV18 and TRBJ2-7, is NAGVMQNPRHLVRRRGQEARLRCSPMKGHSHVYWYRQLPEEGLKFMVYLQKENIIDESGMPKERFSAEFPKEGPSILRIQQVVRGDSAAYFCASSPTNSVYSYEQYFGPGTRLTVT.

The J gene is TRBJ2-1, the V gene TRBV14; 11 bases align to TRBD2. Germline values: CDR1 SGHDN, CDR2 FVKESK. This CDR3 contains 19 residues. Losses at the gene ends were 5 bases for V and 0 bases for J; bases not matched to a gene: 12. The CDR3 sequence is CASSSMGLAVHSSYNEQFF. The CDR3 DNA sequence: TGTGCCAGCAGCTCTATGGGACTAGCGGTTCACAGCTCCTACAATGAGCAGTTCTTC.

The V gene is TRBV7-8, the J gene TRBJ2-3; D is undetermined. Germline V gene sequence: CDR1 SGHVS, CDR2 FQNEAQ. The CDR3 has 14 amino acids. Trimming cost V 3 bases and J 1 base, with 8 bases left between them. CDR3 loop: CASSFHRGTDTQYF. In DNA, the CDR3 is TGTGCCAGCAGCTTCCACCGAGGCACAGATACGCAGTATTTT.

This sequence joins TRBV29-1 and TRBJ1-2; no clear D. This CDR3 region has 14 residues. V was clipped by 8 bases and J by 1 base, with 17 bases between them. CDR1 is SQVTM and CDR2 is ANQGSEA in the germline V gene. The CDR3 region is CSTIGPSFNYGYTF. The CDR3 bases are TGCAGCACCATAGGGCCTTCTTTTAACTATGGCTACACCTTC.